This T cell receptor beta chain derives from a study of OX40 agonist ivuxolimab in advanced cancers. Looking at the study overall: The costimulatory receptor OX40 (CD134) was targeted by ivuxolimab, a fully human IgG2 agonistic monoclonal antibody. Intravenous ivuxolimab was administered to patients every 2 weeks at six dose levels: 0.01, 0.1, 0.3, 1.5, 3 and 10 mg/kg. Of the approximately 54 dose-escalation patients, hepatocellular carcinoma was present in about 19, melanoma in roughly 15, renal cell carcinoma in 9 and head and neck cancer in 9. In the dose-escalation cohort, around four fifths of patients were male, and the mean age was approximately 60 years, with a range of roughly 20 to 80. Patients were allowed to have had prior anti-PD-1, anti-PD-L1 or anti-CTLA-4 therapy, and approximately 41% of the dose-escalation patients had previously received checkpoint inhibitors. Partial responses were achieved by three dose-escalation patients, of whom one had hepatocellular carcinoma and two had cutaneous melanoma. The purpose of peripheral TCRbeta sequencing was to test whether ivuxolimab changed TCR sequence diversity and led to clonal T-cell expansion. The paper reports the monotherapy dose-escalation portion (N = 52 patients) of the phase I ivuxolimab trial.

To note about this clone: Its recognized antigen is unknown. No much larger clone is present one base from it, and per-base qualities are unavailable.

Genomic DNA was isolated from the sorted cells so that the TCRbeta CDR3 region could be sequenced. The immunoSEQ Assay was used for sequencing of TCRbeta CDR3 regions. Held by TCRdb, this immuneACCESS table contains in-frame sequences only and omits some clones. Under half of the omission traces to an unresolved V gene where checked; the cause of the rest is unknown. This sample lists some 30,000 clones; 84% were detected once. In total, the top ten clones hold around 20% of the sample. What the authors observed across the whole study: In partial responders in the 0.1-3.0 mg/kg groups, normalized peripheral clonal expansion was found to be among the lowest, especially among CD8+ T cells. Clonal expansion of both CD4+ and CD8+ blood T cells was observed from baseline to week 6 at doses 0.1 to 3.0 mg/kg. After ivuxolimab, expanded clones were on average more numerous among CD8+ T cells than among CD4+ T cells. Low levels of normalized T-cell clonal expansion were also seen in some nonresponding patients. The antigen specificity of the clonally expanded peripheral T cells was not determined.

Patients with a history of autoimmune disease or receiving systemic immunosuppression were excluded from the trial. In every dose cohort, peripheral blood was drawn for TCR sequencing at baseline, cycle 4 day 1, and cycle 7 day 1. The samples were taken from a phase I, first-in-human, multicenter, open-label dose-escalation trial of ivuxolimab. Adults with locally advanced or metastatic melanoma, renal cell carcinoma, hepatocellular carcinoma or head and neck squamous cell carcinoma were enrolled in the trial. Before TCR sequencing, CD4+ T cells and CD8+ T cells from peripheral blood were sorted into separate populations. A distance of 13 bases separates the germline ends of V and J, which lose 4 bases and 4 bases respectively. CDR1 SEHNR and CDR2 FQNEAQ were looked up in the germline V gene (reference sequence). Including cysteine and phenylalanine, the CDR3 has 14 amino acids. The DNA shown is the 42-base CDR3, in frame from base 1.

The origin of this receptor is an adult with an advanced solid tumor such as melanoma, head and neck, liver or kidney cancer. This receptor chain uses TRBV7-9 and TRBJ1-2, with the D gene not confidently named. The sequencing used CD4+ or CD8+ T cells sorted from blood, collected in a trial of the OX40 agonist ivuxolimab. The DNA reads TGTGCCAGCAGCTGGCTCGGGTCGGGCTATGGCTACACCTTC. This is translated as CASSWLGSGYGYTF.